This T cell receptor (beta chain) derives from a study of PD-1 blockade in classical Hodgkin lymphoma. Notes on the study in general: Patients starting nivolumab less than 1 year after ASCT had lower diversity and were excluded from later analyses.

The patients all showed relapse after autologous stem cell transplantation, while their brentuximab vedotin exposure varied. The method was immunoSEQ multiplex PCR; TCRdb's version includes in-frame clones alone and lacks a portion of them. The data contain about 110,000 clones, around 89% of them singletons. Worth noting for this clone: Its antigen is unknown.

The specimen was peripheral blood mononuclear cells (PBMCs), collected before the second cycle of nivolumab. This TCR was recovered from a human donor with classical Hodgkin lymphoma.

The CDR3 sequence: CASSEALLAGREQYF. The CDR3 coding sequence is TGTGCCAGCAGTGAAGCGCTGCTAGCGGGCCGCGAGCAGTACTTC. J is TRBJ2-7 and V is TRBV6-1; 8 bases fit TRBD2. Per the germline V gene, CDR1 is MNHNS and CDR2 is SASEGT. The CDR3 covers 15 residues. V dropped 0 bases and J dropped 6; count of bases not matched to a gene: 7.